These 14 T cell receptor beta chains were sequenced from one sample in a study of shared clonotypes between healthy human individuals. Here immunoSEQ multiplex PCR was the method, and the copy in TCRdb shows in-frame clones only, minus some. The table has approximately 87,000 clones, 62% seen once. The sequenced sample consisted of memory CD8+ T cells sorted from blood. Subset here: CD45RO+ cells pooled with CCR7-negative TemRA cells. Receptors were obtained from a man between 25 and 39 years old in good health.

DNA of the CDR3: TGCAGCGCCCAGGCAGGGACCTACGAGCAGTACTTC. This encodes CSAQAGTYEQYF. The rearrangement uses TRBV29-1 and TRBJ2-7, with a tentative D call TRBD1 (5 bases). The CDR3 has 12 amino acids. Germline-derived CDR1 and CDR2 are SQVTM and ANQGSEA. V was clipped by 7 bases and J by 2 bases, with 12 bases between them.

The J gene is TRBJ1-1, the V gene TRBV7-9, with 7 positions matching TRBD1. This CDR3 has 13 amino acids. In germline, CDR1 is SEHNR, CDR2 FQNEAQ (reference sequence). After removal of 2 bases from V and 7 bases from J, the junction contained 4 bases not matched to a gene. The CDR3 nucleotides are TGTGCCAGCAGCTTAAAGGGGGCTAATGAAGCTTTCTTT. Residues: CASSLKGANEAFF.

The gene calls are TRBV6-5 and TRBJ1-5; possibly TRBD1 for D (5 bases). Germline CDR1 reads MNHEY; CDR2 reads SVGAGI. The V gene lost 5 bases and the J gene lost 5 bases, with 13 bases spanning the gap. This CDR3 comprises 14 residues. The CDR3 region has the DNA TGTGCCAGCAGTCCGCTCAGGGTGGATCAGCCCCAGCATTTT. Translating gives CASSPLRVDQPQHF.

The chain recombines TRBV28 with TRBJ2-2; 8 bases are shared with TRBD1. Germline V gene lookup returns CDR1 MDHEN and CDR2 SYDVKM. V lost 5 bases and J lost 0; bases outside the gene matches: 14. The CDR3 spans 19 residues. CDR3 nucleotide sequence: TGTGCCAGCAGTGCCCCACCCGTGGGACAGGTCGCGAACACCGGGGAGCTGTTTTTT. This encodes CASSAPPVGQVANTGELFF.

V is TRBV7-9 and J is TRBJ2-7; 12 positions match TRBD2. V lost 5 bases, J lost 6 bases, and 8 bases stayed unmatched. This CDR3 has 15 amino acids. Germline V lookup: CDR1 SEHNR, CDR2 FQNEAQ (reference sequence). The CDR3 region is CASSTLAGGEGEQYF. The DNA of the CDR3 is TGTGCCAGCAGCACACTAGCGGGAGGCGAGGGCGAGCAGTACTTC.

The V and J genes are TRBV5-1 and TRBJ1-5; D ambiguous. The CDR3 consists of 16 residues. Trimming took 1 base from V and 6 from J, leaving 17 bases between them. CDR1 SGHRS and CDR2 YFSETQ come from the germline V gene. DNA of the CDR3: TGCGCCAGCAGCTTGTACGGGCCCACAGCCGGTCAGCCCCAGCATTTT. Translated: CASSLYGPTAGQPQHF.

V gene TRBV6-4 combines with J gene TRBJ2-2, with 10 bases matching TRBD2. The CDR3 covers 18 residues. J lost 5 bases, V lost 0 bases, and 9 bases had no gene match. Germline CDR1 and CDR2: MRHNA and SNTAGT. The CDR3 is CASSDSMASGRHTGELFF. The CDR3 nucleotides read TGTGCCAGCAGTGACTCGATGGCTAGCGGGAGACATACCGGGGAGCTGTTTTTT.

This rearrangement joins TRBV12-2 to TRBJ1-5. TRBV12-2 is recorded as a pseudogene. CDR3 length equals 14 residues. For the CDR3, the DNA is TGTGCCAGCAGCCACAACTCCCCAAATCAGCCCCAGCATTTT. Residues: CASSHNSPNQPQHF.

The chain joins TRBV28 to TRBJ2-5; possibly TRBD1 for D (6 bases). The V end lost 3 bases, the J end lost 3 bases, and 17 bases lay between the germline ends. This CDR3 spans 16 amino acids. The germline gives CDR1 MDHEN, CDR2 SYDVKM. CDR3 nucleotide sequence: TGTGCCAGCAGTTTTAATCTGTGGACAGCGAAAGAGACCCAGTACTTC. As protein: CASSFNLWTAKETQYF.

The chain combines TRBV10-3 with TRBJ2-3; D unclear. CDR1 ENHRY and CDR2 SYGVKD come from the germline V gene. The CDR3 has 13 amino acids. Trimming took off 0 bases at V and 3 bases at J, with 4 bases between the two ends. The CDR3 spells CAISESSTDTQYF. The CDR3 nucleotides are TGTGCCATCAGTGAGTCGTCAACAGATACGCAGTATTTT.

The V gene is TRBV28, the J gene TRBJ2-1; possibly TRBD2 for D (6 bases). V lost 8 bases to trimming and J lost 8 bases, with 25 bases between them. The CDR3 totals 16 residues. The germline gives CDR1 MDHEN, CDR2 SYDVKM. Here the CDR3 DNA reads TGTGCCAGCTCAAGTCTGGCGGGACTCTGGTCCTATGAGCAGTTCTTC. Translation: CASSSLAGLWSYEQFF.

The table lists this clone with a few counts. V is TRBV28 and J is TRBJ2-7; TRBD1 aligns across 7 bases. V dropped 5 bases and J dropped 4; count of bases not matched to a gene: 2. Germline V gene data show CDR1 as MDHEN and CDR2 as SYDVKM. CDR3 length: 12 amino acids. CDR3 sequence reads: CASSDRVYEQYF. CDR3 nucleotide sequence: TGTGCCAGCAGTGACAGGGTTTACGAGCAGTACTTC.

This chain uses TRBV5-6 with TRBJ1-1; the D is unclear. The germline V gene has CDR1 SGHDT and CDR2 YYEEEE. This CDR3 has 13 amino acids. Trimming shortened V by 3 bases and J by 1 base, and 7 bases separated the two germline ends. This chain's CDR3 is CASSSSGNTEAFF. The DNA of the CDR3 is TGTGCCAGCAGCTCTTCGGGGAACACTGAAGCTTTCTTT.

The chain combines TRBV7-5 with TRBJ2-3; no check of the table's D call, TRBD2, against the DNA was made. TRBV7-5 is labeled a pseudogene. CDR3 length equals 13 residues. CDR3 amino acids: CASSPTPRGAQYF. CDR3 bases: TGTGCCAGCAGCCCGACCCCTCGGGGAGCGCAGTATTTT.